This TCR beta chain emerged from a study of CD8+ T cells in alopecia areata. Study context: Oral tofacitinib, 5 to 10 mg twice daily, was given in an open-label trial. The investigators scored severity in treated patients by the percentage of affected scalp area. The study's findings and limits: Since there was just one nonresponder, nobody can yet say how baseline CD8+ expansion ties to response.

Deletions cut 4 bases from V and 3 bases from J, with 11 bases between. The CDR3 has 14 amino acids. The V gene's germline CDR1 is SGDLS and CDR2 YYNGEE. cDNA prepared by RNA extraction and subsequent reverse transcription served as the template for sequencing. TCRdb's table, derived via immunoSEQ multiplex PCR, lists solely in-frame clones and lacks some. Altogether around 140,000 clones are present, about 85% being singletons, with the ten largest covering around 13%. Comments on this clone: No antigen is known for it.

Specified treatment: oral pan-JAK inhibitor, 5-10 mg twice daily. The V call is TRBV9, the J call TRBJ2-4; tentatively, D is TRBD2 (6 bases). This TCR came from a human donor with alopecia areata. This specimen was CD8+ T cells sorted from blood, taken at week 4, from a patient treated with tofacitinib. CDR3 sequence: CASSSGGVKNIQYF. The CDR3 DNA reads TGTGCCAGCAGCTCAGGAGGGGTCAAAAACATTCAGTACTTC. Looking up the rest from reference TRBV9 and TRBJ2-4 gives the full variable domain: DSGVTQTPKHLITATGQRVTLRCSPRSGDLSVYWYQQSLDQGLQFLIQYYNGEERAKGNILERFSAQQFPDLHSELNLSSLELGDSALYFCASSSGGVKNIQYFGAGTRLSVL.